The 26 T cell receptor beta chains below come from one sample, sequenced in a study of blood T cell repertoires in COVID-19 (dated by TCRdb to the early 2020s). To prepare the library, the immunoSEQ multiplex PCR assay was applied. The immuneACCESS repertoire file appears here via TCRdb, limited to in-frame rearrangements. These files lack a portion of the clones; in checked studies, under half of the deficit traces to unresolved V genes, and the cause of the others is not known. A total of some 350,000 clones appear in this sample, around 90% of them only once. The ten biggest clones cover more than 5% of the sample. The sample was PBMCs or T cells enriched from blood (not recorded which). The receptors were gathered from a man aged 25-45 years who had recovered from COVID-19.

The J gene is TRBJ1-3, the V gene TRBV6-5, with 7 bases matching TRBD1. The CDR3 sequence is 14 residues long. Germline CDR1 reads MNHEY; CDR2 reads SVGAGI. V shed 6 bases and J 3 bases; nucleotides not matched to a gene: 5. The CDR3 loop is CASRKGAIGNTIYF. For the CDR3, the DNA is TGTGCCAGCAGGAAGGGGGCGATTGGAAACACCATATATTTT.

This clone has a handful of counts. This rearrangement joins TRBV13 to TRBJ1-2, with a weak D call TRBD1 (6 bases). Trimming stripped 7 bases from V and 6 bases from J, with 18 bases between. CDR1 is PRHDT and CDR2 is FYEKMQ in the germline V gene (reference sequence). The CDR3 has 14 residues. This chain's CDR3 is CASTLQGPFDGYTF. DNA of the CDR3: TGTGCCAGCACCCTACAGGGACCCTTTGATGGCTACACCTTC.

This clone came up once. The chain joins TRBV18 to TRBJ1-1; 9 bases are shared with TRBD1. V lost 9 bases and J lost 3; bases outside the gene matches: 11. Per the germline V gene, CDR1 is KGHSH and CDR2 is LQKENI. CDR3 length: 15 amino acids. This CDR3 reads CASHPAQGAYTEAFF. Here the CDR3 DNA reads TGTGCCAGTCACCCCGCACAGGGGGCGTACACTGAAGCTTTCTTT. Combining the CDR3 with reference TRBV18 and TRBJ1-1 gives the whole variable domain NAGVMQNPRHLVRRRGQEARLRCSPMKGHSHVYWYRQLPEEGLKFMVYLQKENIIDESGMPKERFSAEFPKEGPSILRIQQVVRGDSAAYFCASHPAQGAYTEAFFGQGTRLTVV.

This chain uses TRBV7-6 with TRBJ1-4; D is ambiguous. V was shortened by 1 base and J by 7 bases, with 7 bases between the two germline ends. The germline gives CDR1 SGHVS, CDR2 FNYEAQ. The CDR3 spans 13 residues. The CDR3 reads CASSLGGAEKLFF. The CDR3 DNA reads TGTGCCAGCAGCTTAGGTGGAGCTGAAAAACTGTTTTTT.

V usage is TRBV12-3 or TRBV12-4 and J usage is TRBJ2-7; possible D gene TRBD2, 5 bases. Trimming cost V 6 bases and J 6 bases, with 9 bases left between them. The CDR3 sequence is 11 residues long. CDR3 residues: CASRREGEQYF. Written as DNA, the CDR3 is TGTGCCAGCAGACGAGAGGGCGAGCAGTACTTC.

The sample holds one count of this clone. V usage is TRBV7-2 and J usage is TRBJ2-1; 12 nucleotides match TRBD2. After removal of 4 bases from V and 2 bases from J, the junction contained 0 bases not matched to a gene. The CDR3 contains 15 residues. Germline V CDR1 and CDR2: SGHTA, FQGNSA. In DNA, the CDR3 is TGTGCCAGCAGCTCTAGCGGGGGGGCCTACAATGAGCAGTTCTTC. Translation gives CASSSSGGAYNEQFF.

The chain uses TRBV2 and TRBJ1-2; 11 bases line up with TRBD1. Germline values: CDR1 SNHLY, CDR2 FYNNEI. Unmatched junction bases numbered 13, after V lost 4 bases and J lost 3 bases. This CDR3 is built from 18 residues. The CDR3 protein is CASSVNRDRGGLDYGYTF. The CDR3, as DNA: TGTGCCAGCAGTGTGAATAGGGACAGGGGGGGACTCGACTATGGCTACACCTTC.

V and J are TRBV2 and TRBJ1-5; 10 nucleotides line up with TRBD1. Germline-derived CDR1 and CDR2 are SNHLY and FYNNEI. V was clipped by 4 bases and J by 4 bases; unmatched bases: 7. The CDR3 is 16 amino acids. The CDR3 reads CASSAYGTGENQPQHF. The CDR3 DNA reads TGTGCCAGCAGTGCGTATGGGACAGGGGAGAATCAGCCCCAGCATTTT.

The CDR3 DNA reads TGTGCCAGCAGCTTGTCCCCCGGGAGCGGGGGGGCCACTGAGCAGTTCTTC. Its protein is CASSLSPGSGGATEQFF. The chain links TRBV5-8 to TRBJ2-1, with 10 bases aligning to TRBD2. This CDR3 spans 17 amino acids. V was pared by 1 base and J by 9 bases, with 13 bases of the junction left unmatched. Germline-derived CDR1 and CDR2 are SGHTS and YDEGEE.

This clone was counted a single time. The genes are TRBV5-4 and TRBJ1-1, with D possibly being TRBD1 (5 bases). This CDR3 has 15 residues. Deletions cut 4 bases from V and 2 bases from J, with 15 bases between. Germline CDR1 reads SGHNT; CDR2 reads YYREEE (reference sequence). CDR3 residues: CASSDGPTENTEAFF. CDR3 DNA sequence: TGTGCCAGCAGCGACGGACCGACAGAAAACACTGAAGCTTTCTTT.

The chain couples TRBV9 to TRBJ2-3; D is unresolved. The CDR3 has 14 residues. The ends were cut back, 2 bases at V and 6 bases at J, with 13 bases in the middle. CDR1 and CDR2 from the germline V gene are SGDLS and YYNGEE. The CDR3 DNA is TGTGCCAGCAGCGTCCAGGCTGGGTCCGATACGCAGTATTTT. It specifies CASSVQAGSDTQYF.

The V and J genes are TRBV12-3 or TRBV12-4 and TRBJ2-4, with a tentative D call TRBD1 (5 bases). This CDR3 region has 13 residues. Trimming pared 5 bases from V and 8 bases from J, leaving 13 bases between. CDR3 residues: CASSLTGRDIQYF. The DNA of the CDR3 is TGTGCCAGCAGTCTTACAGGAAGAGACATTCAGTACTTC.

This chain links TRBV5-1 with TRBJ2-1; D may be TRBD1 (8 bases). The germline V gene has CDR1 SGHRS and CDR2 YFSETQ. This CDR3 region has 15 residues. With 2 bases removed from V and 6 bases from J, the gap between germline ends came to 15 bases. The CDR3 DNA is TGCGCCAGCAGCTTAACAGGGGGGGGCCCCAATGAGCAGTTCTTC. Encoded protein: CASSLTGGGPNEQFF. The entire variable domain, with the rest obtained from reference TRBV5-1 and TRBJ2-1, is as follows: KAGVTQTPRYLIKTRGQQVTLSCSPISGHRSVSWYQQTPGQGLQFLFEYFSETQRNKGNFPGRFSGRQFSNSRSEMNVSTLELGDSALYLCASSLTGGGPNEQFFGPGTRLTVL.

The chain uses TRBV5-4 and TRBJ2-7, with D perhaps TRBD2 (6 bases). The CDR3 spans 14 residues. Trimming cost V 4 bases and J 4 bases, with 15 bases left between them. CDR1 is SGHNT and CDR2 is YYREEE in the germline V gene (reference sequence). CDR3 sequence (DNA): TGTGCCAGCAGCCCGCCGGGGGACCAGTACGAGCAGTACTTC. Translated: CASSPPGDQYEQYF.

The chain combines TRBV5-4 with TRBJ2-7; D is possibly TRBD2 (6 bases). V shed 4 bases and J shed 3 bases, with 11 bases lying between them. Germline loops: CDR1 SGHNT, CDR2 YYREEE (reference sequence). This CDR3 is 13 amino acids long. CDR3 sequence (DNA): TGTGCCAGCAGCGGGGGGTCCTACTACGAGCAGTACTTC. It yields the protein CASSGGSYYEQYF.

The chain employs TRBV6-5 and TRBJ2-7, with D possibly being TRBD1 (5 bases). V shed 8 bases and J shed 2 bases, with 16 bases lying between them. Germline CDR1 reads MNHEY; CDR2 reads SVGAGI. CDR3 length: 14 residues. The CDR3 protein is CASALAGSTYEQYF. The DNA of the CDR3 is TGTGCCAGCGCCCTGGCAGGGTCTACCTACGAGCAGTACTTC.

This clone was observed once. The chain links TRBV5-1 to TRBJ2-7, with D perhaps TRBD1 (6 bases). Trimming took 4 bases from V and 0 from J, leaving 14 bases between them. Germline V gene sequence: CDR1 SGHRS, CDR2 YFSETQ. CDR3 size: 15 residues. The DNA of the CDR3 is TGCGCCAGCAGCCCGACAGGATCGAGCTCCTACGAGCAGTACTTC. It encodes CASSPTGSSSYEQYF.

This clone has just one count. The V and J genes are TRBV28 and TRBJ1-2, with D unresolved. The CDR3 totals 13 residues. V was clipped by 6 bases and J by 2 bases, with 10 bases between them. Germline-derived CDR1 and CDR2 are MDHEN and SYDVKM. CDR3 amino acids: CASSPWANYGYTF. The CDR3 DNA sequence: TGTGCCAGCAGCCCCTGGGCCAACTATGGCTACACCTTC.

V gene TRBV10-1 combines with J gene TRBJ2-3; 16 bases line up with TRBD2. The J segment lost 6 bases and the V segment lost 5 bases, leaving 17 bases of the junction unmatched. CDR3 length: 20 residues. Germline V CDR1 and CDR2: WNHNN, SYGVQD (reference sequence). The CDR3 DNA reads TGCGCCAGCAGTCCAACCCCTGGGACTAGCGGGGGGGCCTCCGCGGATACGCAGTATTTT. Translation: CASSPTPGTSGGASADTQYF.

The CDR3 sequence is CASSSGQGAFHEQYF. In DNA, the CDR3 is TGTGCCAGCAGCTCCGGACAGGGGGCGTTCCACGAGCAGTACTTC. This chain joins TRBV5-5 and TRBJ2-7; the match to TRBD1 covers 11 bases. Germline V gene lookup returns CDR1 SGHKS and CDR2 YYEKEE (reference sequence). The CDR3 contains 15 residues. V shed 3 bases and J 5 bases; nucleotides not matched to a gene: 7. The variable domain in full, with the rest retrieved from reference TRBV5-5 and TRBJ2-7, is DAGVTQSPTHLIKTRGQQVTLRCSPISGHKSVSWYQQVLGQGPQFIFQYYEKEERGRGNFPDRFSARQFPNYSSELNVNALLLGDSALYLCASSSGQGAFHEQYFGPGTRLTVT.

The chain couples TRBV2 to TRBJ2-3; D is unclear. The germline V gene encodes CDR1 SNHLY and CDR2 FYNNEI. CDR3 length: 16 amino acids. The V end was cut by 7 bases, the J end by 0 bases, with 17 bases between. The CDR3 is CASKNAGSTSTDTQYF. DNA for the CDR3: TGTGCCAGCAAGAATGCAGGATCCACCAGCACAGATACGCAGTATTTT.

The table lists this clone with a few counts. The chain is built from TRBV5-4 and TRBJ1-4; D is perhaps TRBD1 (6 bases). The CDR3 length is 13 residues. Germline V gene data show CDR1 as SGHNT and CDR2 as YYREEE (reference sequence). The V gene lost 4 bases and the J gene lost 8 bases, with 12 bases spanning the gap. CDR3 region: CASSVDRTEKLFF. The CDR3 nucleotides are TGTGCCAGCAGCGTCGACAGGACCGAAAAACTGTTTTTT.

The chain joins TRBV5-1 to TRBJ1-4; TRBD1 matches at 9 bases. Looked up from germline, CDR1 is SGHRS and CDR2 is YFSETQ. Germline trimming cut 4 bases from V and 1 base from J; bases unmatched to any gene: 2. The CDR3 is 15 amino acids. The CDR3 loop is CASSMGQGTNEKLFF. The CDR3 DNA follows: TGCGCCAGCAGCATGGGACAGGGAACTAATGAAAAACTGTTTTTT.

The rearrangement links TRBV29-1 to TRBJ2-1; weak D call: TRBD1 (7 bases). Trimming took 4 bases from V and 8 from J, leaving 24 bases between them. The CDR3 is 16 residues long. Germline V CDR1 and CDR2: SQVTM, ANQGSEA. In DNA form, the CDR3 reads TGCAGCGTTGTTGGGGCCGAGACAGGGACTCAGCATGAGCAGTTCTTC. Protein: CSVVGAETGTQHEQFF.

This chain uses TRBV24-1 with TRBJ2-7, with 7 bases aligning to TRBD2. The CDR3 is 11 amino acids. Germline CDR1 is KGHDR and CDR2 is SFDVKD. Unmatched junction bases numbered 1, after V lost 6 bases and J lost 6 bases. CDR3 nucleotides: TGTGCCACCAGTAGGGAGGGCGAGCAGTACTTC. Its translation: CATSREGEQYF.

J is TRBJ2-7 and V is TRBV28, with D possibly matching TRBD1 (6 bases). The CDR3 contains 20 residues. CDR1 and CDR2 (germline): MDHEN, SYDVKM. Trimming took 0 bases from V and 2 from J, leaving 26 bases between them. The CDR3 sequence is CASSLWGASLQGRPPYEQYF. CDR3 in DNA: TGTGCCAGCAGTTTATGGGGGGCGTCCCTACAGGGTAGGCCCCCCTACGAGCAGTACTTC.